The clone carrying this TCR beta chain was seen more than once but under ten times. Its antigen is still unknown. Generated by immunoSEQ multiplex PCR, the TCRdb table keeps only in-frame clones and is missing some. The table lists about 22,000 clones, approximately 82% of them singletons. The unexposed donors gave CD4+ T cells in about 2011-2018, prior to COVID-19. CD4+ T cells were isolated from the cells after around 9 days of culture. The record originates from a study of CD4 T cells in relation to SARS-CoV-2 and coronaviruses. In germline, CDR1 is SNHLY, CDR2 FYNNEI. The CDR3 runs to 15 residues. V was pared by 6 bases and J by 7 bases, with 16 bases between.

Source material: CD4+ T cells from PBMCs, cultured in vitro. J is TRBJ1-6 and V is TRBV2; the D gene is possibly TRBD1 (6 bases). This clonotype originated in a human donor in good health. CDR3 amino acids: CASSLKGGLNSPLHF. The DNA of the CDR3 is TGTGCCAGCAGCCTCAAGGGGGGATTAAATTCACCCCTCCACTTT.